Listed here is a single TCR beta chain. Its antigen is unidentified. The data derive from a study of beta chain features in type 1 diabetes. For the study at large: Over all samples combined, 107,917,701 sorted cells were examined. Points from the study as a whole: All four CD4+ subsets of Type 1 diabetes patients contained TCRB CDR3s that were moderately but significantly shorter.

Reverse transcription of all isolated RNA meant that expressed TCRB transcripts were sequenced. The method was immunoSEQ multiplex PCR; TCRdb's version includes in-frame clones alone and lacks a portion of them. The sample yields 500,000 to 800,000 clones, 9.5% to 15% seen once. The CDR3 consists of 15 residues. The germline V gene encodes CDR1 GTSNPN and CDR2 SVGIG (reference sequence). The V gene lost 4 bases and the J gene lost 4 bases, with 19 bases spanning the gap. Sequencing was performed on naive CD4+ T cells from blood. The gene calls are TRBV30 and TRBJ2-5, with D possibly being TRBD2 (8 bases). The source of this sequence is a man aged 30 to 45 with type 1 diabetes. CDR3 sequence: CAWTTTGAGGETQYF. The DNA for the CDR3 is TGTGCCTGGACCACTACAGGGGCGGGGGGAGAGACCCAGTACTTC.